Reported below is one T cell receptor beta chain. This CDR3 contains 14 residues. Germline CDR1 is MGHDK and CDR2 is SYGVNS. The V and J ends lost 1 base and 10 bases respectively, with 11 bases between them. Assay used: immunoSEQ multiplex PCR; TCRdb lists only in-frame clones, some missing. The table lists over 150,000 clones, 85% to 95% of them singletons. This record comes from a study of control samples from healthy donors and cancer patients. This sequence joins TRBV25-1 and TRBJ1-6; D is ambiguous. The sample consisted of blood. This clonotype was obtained from a man aged 18-30 years in good health. The CDR3 reads CASSEFGMNSPLHF. The DNA of the CDR3 is TGTGCCAGCAGTGAATTCGGGATGAACTCACCCCTCCACTTT.